One sample yielded the 22 T cell receptor beta chains listed below, sequenced in a study of cytomegalovirus exposure and HLA in healthy donors. Vbeta (60) and Jbeta (13) primers were used in the PCR. Profiling relied on immunoSEQ multiplex PCR, and the TCRdb table lists in-frame clones only, not all of them. In the table there are 90,000 to 150,000 clones, roughly 80% of which are singletons. The source material was PBMCs. The receptors shown here come from a man aged 50 to 59 in good health and CMV-seronegative.

The V call is TRBV9, the J call TRBJ2-5, with 7 nucleotides matching TRBD2. CDR1 is SGDLS, CDR2 YYNGEE, per germline. CDR3 length: 14 amino acids. Trimming took 2 bases from V and 5 from J; bases not matched to a gene: 6. For the CDR3, the DNA is TGTGCCAGCAGCGTCTCCGGGGGGATGGAGACCCAGTACTTC. Its protein product is CASSVSGGMETQYF.

This clone was picked up one time. The genes are TRBV6-6 and TRBJ2-7; tentative D call: TRBD2 (5 bases). CDR3 length: 15 residues. The germline V and J ends were trimmed by 4 bases and 0 bases, with 13 bases remaining between them. Germline CDR1 is MNHNY and CDR2 is SVGAGI (reference sequence). The CDR3 here is CASSSSGDRSYEQYF. In DNA form, the CDR3 reads TGTGCCAGCAGTTCCAGCGGTGATCGCTCCTACGAGCAGTACTTC.

The rearrangement uses TRBV2 and TRBJ1-6, with TRBD1 matching 7 bases. There are 15 residues in the CDR3. From germline, CDR1 is SNHLY and CDR2 FYNNEI. V trimming: 7 bases; J trimming: 7 bases; junction bases outside the gene matches: 10. CDR3 in DNA: TGTGCCAGCAAACAGGGGCTACCCCTAAATTCACCCCTCCACTTT. It specifies CASKQGLPLNSPLHF.

CDR3 sequence: CASSLNREQYF. DNA of the CDR3: TGTGCCAGCAGCTTAAATCGGGAGCAGTACTTC. The chain joins TRBV11-2 to TRBJ2-7; D is undetermined. CDR1 and CDR2 from the germline V gene are SGHAT and FQNNGV. This CDR3 spans 11 amino acids. Trimming shortened V by 2 bases and J by 7 bases, and 6 bases separated the two germline ends.

The V gene is TRBV30, the J gene TRBJ2-2, with 7 nucleotides matching TRBD2. In germline, CDR1 is GTSNPN, CDR2 SVGIG (reference sequence). J gave up 2 bases and V 3 bases, and 6 bases lay outside the gene matches. This CDR3 region has 15 residues. The CDR3 is CAWRRRGVNTGELFF. In nucleotides, the CDR3 is TGTGCCTGGAGGCGACGGGGGGTTAACACCGGGGAGCTGTTTTTT.

J is TRBJ2-3 and V is TRBV7-2; D might be TRBD2 (6 bases). V was clipped by 1 base and J by 4 bases, with 18 bases between them. CDR1 and CDR2 (germline): SGHTA, FQGNSA. The CDR3 has 17 amino acids. As DNA, the CDR3 is TGTGCCAGCAGCTTAGGGAGTAGCGGAGGCCCCGCAGATACGCAGTATTTT. Amino acid sequence: CASSLGSSGGPADTQYF.

The gene calls are TRBV6-6 and TRBJ2-7; 11 positions match TRBD2. The germline gives CDR1 MNHNY, CDR2 SVGAGI (reference sequence). CDR3 length equals 15 residues. Trimming removed 3 bases from V and 4 bases from J; junction bases left unmatched: 5. In nucleotides, the CDR3 is TGTGCCAGCAGTTATAGCGGGAGGGCCATGTACGAGCAGTACTTC. Translated: CASSYSGRAMYEQYF.

The chain joins TRBV4-2 to TRBJ2-5, with a weak D call TRBD1 (6 bases). The DNA end lines up better with TRBJ2-7; the J call may be wrong. Germline CDR1 and CDR2: LGHNA and YNFKEQ. The CDR3 is made up of 16 amino acids. The chain's CDR3 is CASSQEPDSPYYEQYF. The CDR3 DNA reads TGTGCCAGCAGCCAAGAACCGGACAGCCCTTACTACGAGCAGTACTTC.

On this clone: One junction end does not reproduce the germline sequence, and a read error may be involved. V gene TRBV5-6 combines with J gene TRBJ1-2; D is possibly TRBD1 (5 bases). The CDR3 runs to 14 residues. CDR1 is SGHDT and CDR2 is YYEEEE in the germline V gene. CDR3 nucleotides: TGTGCCAGTACCGACAGTCCATCTAACTATGGCTACCCCTTC. It is translated as CASTDSPSNYGYPF.

This chain links TRBV5-4 with TRBJ1-2; D call uncertain. Looked up from germline, CDR1 is SGHNT and CDR2 is YYREEE (reference sequence). This CDR3 is 15 amino acids long. V was trimmed by 4 bases and J by 3 bases, leaving 16 bases between them. The CDR3: CASSLGWRPDYGYTF. The CDR3 DNA reads as TGTGCCAGCAGCCTGGGGTGGCGGCCGGACTATGGCTACACCTTC.

The chain carries TRBV7-8 and TRBJ2-7; D perhaps matches TRBD1 (6 bases). Germline assignment: CDR1 SGHVS and CDR2 FQNEAQ. The CDR3 runs to 13 residues. Deletions cut 4 bases from V and 4 bases from J, with 11 bases between. This chain's CDR3 is CASSSGQIYEQYF. In DNA, the CDR3 is TGTGCCAGCAGCTCTGGACAGATATACGAGCAGTACTTC.

The V gene is TRBV6-5, the J gene TRBJ1-5, with 7 bases identical to TRBD1. In germline, CDR1 is MNHEY, CDR2 SVGAGI. V lost 6 bases to trimming and J lost 1 base; unmatched junction nucleotides: 3. The CDR3 is made up of 14 amino acids. The CDR3 region is CASRSDRSNQPQHF. The CDR3 bases are TGTGCCAGCAGATCGGACAGGAGCAATCAGCCCCAGCATTTT.

In its sample, this clone was seen once. The J gene is TRBJ2-2, the V gene TRBV30, with a weak D call TRBD1 (6 bases). The length of the CDR3 is 13 residues. Germline CDR1 and CDR2: GTSNPN and SVGIG (reference sequence). Trimming took 3 bases from V and 2 from J, leaving 7 bases between them. CDR3 amino acids: CAWRGHNTGELFF. CDR3 nucleotides: TGTGCCTGGAGGGGACACAACACCGGGGAGCTGTTTTTT.

This sequence joins TRBV5-1 and TRBJ1-1; D is unclear. V gave up 0 bases and J gave up 8 bases, with 11 bases separating them. The CDR3 sequence is 13 residues long. Germline CDR1 is SGHRS and CDR2 is YFSETQ. The CDR3 spells CASSLDTGKEAFF. The CDR3 region has the DNA TGCGCCAGCAGCTTGGATACCGGGAAAGAAGCTTTCTTT.

This sequence joins TRBV19 and TRBJ2-4; 8 bases align to TRBD1. The germline gives CDR1 LNHDA, CDR2 SQIVND (reference sequence). The CDR3 spans 16 residues. Germline trimming cut 4 bases from V and 0 bases from J; bases unmatched to any gene: 5. Here the CDR3 DNA reads TGTGCCAGTAGTAGGAGACAGGGGCTAGCCAAAAACATTCAGTACTTC. This translates into CASSRRQGLAKNIQYF.

Worth noting for this clone: The same CDR3 can be traced to other DNA sequences in this sample. The genes are TRBV27 and TRBJ2-7, with 7 bases matching TRBD1. V gave up 5 bases and J gave up 2 bases; unmatched junction bases: 6. This CDR3 region has 14 residues. In germline, CDR1 is MNHEY, CDR2 SMNVEV (reference sequence). As DNA, the CDR3 is TGTGCCAGCAGTCTACAGGGGCCCGCCTACGAGCAGTACTTC. Its protein is CASSLQGPAYEQYF.

The V and J genes are TRBV7-9 and TRBJ1-2, with a tentative D call TRBD1 (5 bases). V was clipped by 4 bases and J by 6 bases, with 12 bases between them. Germline V CDR1 and CDR2: SEHNR, FQNEAQ (reference sequence). The CDR3 has 13 residues. The CDR3 loop is CASSSFGGDGYTF. In nucleotides, the CDR3 is TGTGCCAGCAGCTCCTTCGGGGGGGATGGCTACACCTTC.

The V call is TRBV5-4, the J call TRBJ2-1, with TRBD2 matching 15 bases. The ends lost 5 bases at V and 6 bases at J; junction bases unmatched: 9. Germline CDR1 SGHNT, CDR2 YYREEE (reference sequence). The CDR3 is 17 residues long. CDR3 nucleotides: TGTGCCAGCAGACCCGGGACTAGCGGGGGGATAGGCAATGAGCAGTTCTTC. Translation: CASRPGTSGGIGNEQFF.

In this sample, this clone turned up a few times. The rearrangement joins TRBV28 to TRBJ2-2, with TRBD1 matching over 9 bases. CDR1 is MDHEN, CDR2 SYDVKM, per germline. This CDR3 comprises 17 residues. J lost 6 bases, V lost 6 bases, and 14 bases had no gene match. The CDR3 sequence: CASSLIQGANKAGELFF. The CDR3 coding sequence is TGTGCCAGCAGCCTAATACAGGGGGCAAATAAGGCCGGGGAGCTGTTTTTT.

The chain is built from TRBV19 and TRBJ2-2; D unresolved. V lost 8 bases and J 4 bases, leaving 14 bases between the germline ends. Germline CDR1 is LNHDA and CDR2 is SQIVND (reference sequence). This CDR3 is 14 amino acids long. The CDR3 here is CASSTVYGTGELFF. The CDR3 bases are TGTGCCAGTTCCACGGTCTACGGCACCGGGGAGCTGTTTTTT.

The chain uses TRBV7-2 and TRBJ2-7; 11 bases align to TRBD1. Germline V lookup: CDR1 SGHTA, CDR2 FQGNSA. V dropped 6 bases and J dropped 2; count of bases not matched to a gene: 3. This CDR3 spans 14 amino acids. CDR3 nucleotides: TGTGCCAGCAGAATGGGACAGGGGGCCTACGAGCAGTACTTC. The encoded protein is CASRMGQGAYEQYF.

V usage is TRBV10-2 and J usage is TRBJ2-3, with TRBD2 identical over 7 bases. CDR3 length: 15 residues. V shed 11 bases, J shed 3 bases, and the junction held 14 bases outside the gene matches. The germline V gene encodes CDR1 WSHSY and CDR2 SAAADI. Here the CDR3 DNA reads TGCGCCGGGGGGGGTTCTACGCCGGCGACAGATACGCAGTATTTT. This encodes CAGGGSTPATDTQYF.